Described below is a single TCR beta chain sequence and its context. No antigen is known for it. With 4 bases clipped from V and 8 bases from J, the junction kept 6 bases outside the gene matches. In germline, CDR1 is SGHDN, CDR2 FVKESK. CDR3 length equals 13 residues. This entry is derived from a study of shared clonotypes between healthy human individuals. Whole-study context: Three plates each covered CD4 naive and memory; CD8 naive two, CD8 memory one. The study's findings and limits: A reduction in generation probabilities was seen for non-shared clonotypes relative to those shared by all four donors. Across a handful of donors, naive CD4 shared 5% to 6%, naive CD8 around 3.8%, memory CD4 about 2.4%, memory CD8 0.4% to 0.5%. The study generally estimated greater richness for naive than memory subsets.

Generated by immunoSEQ multiplex PCR, the TCRdb table keeps only in-frame clones and is missing some. This table holds 2 million to 3 million clones, 93% found once. The V gene is TRBV14, the J gene TRBJ1-2, with TRBD1 matching over 8 bases. Material: naive CD4+ T cells from PBMCs. The sample's subset: CD45RA+ positively selected. The source of this sequence is a man younger than 30 in good health. Some clones in this sample may be carry-over from other donors' samples. The CDR3 sequence: CASSPQGASGYTF. As DNA, the CDR3 is TGTGCCAGCAGCCCGCAGGGGGCGAGCGGCTACACCTTC.